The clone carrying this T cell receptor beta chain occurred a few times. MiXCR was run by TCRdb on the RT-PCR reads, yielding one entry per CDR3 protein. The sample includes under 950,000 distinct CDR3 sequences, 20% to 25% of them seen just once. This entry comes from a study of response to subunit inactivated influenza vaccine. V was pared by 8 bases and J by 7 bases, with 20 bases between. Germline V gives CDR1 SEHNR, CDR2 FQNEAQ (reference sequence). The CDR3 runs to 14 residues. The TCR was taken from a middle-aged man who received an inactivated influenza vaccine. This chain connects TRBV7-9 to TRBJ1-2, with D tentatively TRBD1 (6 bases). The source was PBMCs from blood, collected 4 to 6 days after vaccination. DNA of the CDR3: TGTGCCAGCGGGTTGGGGACAACCCAACTTGGCTACACCTTC. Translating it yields CASGLGTTQLGYTF.